The 32 T cell receptor beta chains given below trace back to one sample, sequenced in a study of blood T cell repertoires in COVID-19 (dated by TCRdb to 2018 to 2020). Libraries came from the immunoSEQ multiplex PCR assay. TCRdb retrieved this table from immuneACCESS and kept in-frame rearrangements only. Not all clones are present; in checked studies, unresolved V genes account for under half, and no reason is known for the remainder. This sample is represented by 50,000 to 70,000 clones; 84% of them were singletons. The ten largest clones represent approximately 19% of the sample. Sequencing input: peripheral blood. These receptors were collected from a man in his sixties or seventies with active COVID-19.

This CDR3 is CAWSVRGRGALHF. CDR3 in DNA: TGTGCCTGGAGTGTAAGGGGGAGAGGGGCCCTCCACTTT. The chain is built from TRBV30 and TRBJ1-6; perhaps TRBD1 as D (6 bases). Trimming pared 0 bases from V and 14 bases from J, leaving 14 bases between. Germline V CDR1 and CDR2: GTSNPN, SVGIG (reference sequence). The CDR3 runs to 13 residues.

V gene TRBV19 combines with J gene TRBJ2-3, with D possibly TRBD2 on 5 matching bases. V shed 3 bases and J shed 5 bases, with 15 bases lying between them. The germline CDR1 and CDR2 sequences are LNHDA and SQIVND (reference sequence). This CDR3 comprises 15 residues. The CDR3 here is CASSIQGEGGDTQYF. The CDR3 DNA follows: TGTGCCAGTAGTATTCAAGGCGAGGGCGGAGATACGCAGTATTTT.

The gene calls are TRBV11-2 and TRBJ2-1; the D is unclear. Germline V CDR1 and CDR2: SGHAT, FQNNGV. V lost 4 bases to trimming and J lost 3 bases, with 13 bases between them. There are 15 residues in the CDR3. The CDR3 DNA sequence: TGTGCCAGCAGCTCTTCCCTACAGAACTACAATGAGCAGTTCTTC. This encodes CASSSSLQNYNEQFF.

The chain is built from TRBV5-4 and TRBJ2-7; 7 bases are shared with TRBD1. This CDR3 is 13 amino acids long. Unmatched junction bases numbered 1, after V lost 2 bases and J lost 2 bases. CDR1 is SGHNT and CDR2 is YYREEE in the germline V gene (reference sequence). The CDR3, as DNA: TGTGCCAGCAGCTTTGGGACAGCCTACGAGCAGTACTTC. It translates to CASSFGTAYEQYF.

This clone was detected only a few times. The rearrangement joins TRBV27 to TRBJ1-5; possible D gene TRBD1, 6 bases. V was trimmed by 1 base and J by 3 bases, leaving 10 bases between them. Germline CDR1 is MNHEY and CDR2 is SMNVEV (reference sequence). The CDR3 has 15 residues. The DNA of the CDR3 is TGTGCCAGCAGTTTATACGGACAGAACAATCAGCCCCAGCATTTT. Protein product: CASSLYGQNNQPQHF.

The V call is TRBV30, the J call TRBJ1-4; unclear D gene. This CDR3 has 11 residues. Germline V gene lookup returns CDR1 GTSNPN and CDR2 SVGIG (reference sequence). V shed 2 bases and J shed 7 bases, with 5 bases lying between them. The CDR3 sequence: CAWSIREKLFF. The DNA of the CDR3 is TGTGCCTGGAGTATCCGTGAAAAACTGTTTTTT.

A few counts support this clone. The gene calls are TRBV7-3 and TRBJ2-2; perhaps TRBD2 as D (6 bases). This CDR3 contains 14 residues. The germline V and J ends were trimmed by 5 bases and 5 bases, with 12 bases remaining between them. Germline V CDR1 and CDR2: SGHTA, FQGTGA. CDR3 residues: CASSVGLVTGELFF. The CDR3 DNA is TGTGCCAGCAGCGTGGGACTGGTGACCGGGGAGCTGTTTTTT. Filled out from reference TRBV7-3 and TRBJ2-2, the complete variable domain reads GAGVSQTPSNKVTEKGKYVELRCDPISGHTALYWYRQSLGQGPEFLIYFQGTGAADDSGLPNDRFFAVRPEGSVSTLKIQRTERGDSAVYLCASSVGLVTGELFFGEGSRLTVL.

The V and J genes are TRBV4-1 and TRBJ2-1, with 11 bases fitting TRBD1. V gave up 3 bases and J gave up 7 bases; unmatched junction bases: 5. The CDR3 loop spans 15 amino acids. Looked up from germline, CDR1 is MGHRA and CDR2 is YSYEKL. Here the CDR3 DNA reads TGCGCCAGCAGCCAGAGAGGACAGGGGGCGAATGAGCAGTTCTTC. Residues: CASSQRGQGANEQFF.

The CDR3 region has the DNA TGTGCCCGAGGGCGGGGGAACACTGAAGCTTTCTTT. This encodes CARGRGNTEAFF. The chain carries TRBV2 and TRBJ1-1, with D unclear. Trimming left V 11 bases short and J 1 base short, with 11 bases between. CDR1 and CDR2 from the germline V gene are SNHLY and FYNNEI. CDR3 size: 12 residues. The entire variable domain, with the rest obtained from reference TRBV2 and TRBJ1-1, is as follows: EPEVTQTPSHQVTQMGQEVILRCVPISNHLYFYWYRQILGQKVEFLVSFYNNEISEKSEIFDDQFSVERPDGSNFTLKIRSTKLEDSAMYFCARGRGNTEAFFGQGTRLTVV.

The V gene is TRBV19, the J gene TRBJ2-1; D remains ambiguous. The CDR3 totals 13 residues. CDR1 and CDR2 from the germline V gene are LNHDA and SQIVND (reference sequence). With 5 bases removed from V and 1 base from J, the gap between germline ends came to 6 bases. The CDR3 loop reads CASSLVSYNEQFF. CDR3 in DNA: TGTGCCAGTAGTCTTGTATCCTACAATGAGCAGTTCTTC.

This clone was seen a few times. This sequence joins TRBV30 and TRBJ2-1; 15 nucleotides agree with TRBD2. CDR1 is GTSNPN and CDR2 is SVGIG in the germline V gene (reference sequence). The CDR3 consists of 17 residues. The trim removed 2 bases at V and 6 bases at J, leaving 8 bases unmatched. Here the CDR3 DNA reads TGTGCCTGGAGTAATTCCGGACTAGCGGGAGGGGTCAATGAGCAGTTCTTC. It translates to CAWSNSGLAGGVNEQFF.

The chain employs TRBV4-2 and TRBJ1-3, with TRBD1 as a possible D gene (6 bases). Trimming removed 0 bases at V and 1 base at J, with 10 bases between. The CDR3 has 16 amino acids. Germline-derived CDR1 and CDR2 are LGHNA and YNFKEQ. The CDR3 here is CASSQEGARSGNTIYF. The CDR3 bases are TGTGCCAGCAGCCAAGAGGGGGCAAGATCTGGAAACACCATATATTTT.

This chain connects TRBV30 to TRBJ2-5, with 8 bases lining up with TRBD1. V was pared by 5 bases and J by 5 bases, with 10 bases of the junction left unmatched. From germline, CDR1 is GTSNPN and CDR2 SVGIG (reference sequence). The CDR3 covers 14 residues. CDR3 nucleotide sequence: TGTGCCTGGGACCGGACAGGGACGGGGGAGACCCAGTACTTC. Amino acid sequence: CAWDRTGTGETQYF.

The chain carries TRBV5-3 and TRBJ2-2; no definite D call. TRBV5-3 is filed as an ORF, its function uncertain. The CDR3 runs 17 residues. V lost 3 bases to trimming and J lost 2 bases, with 17 bases between them. For the CDR3, the DNA is TGTGCCAGAAGCTCCTATCCACCAGACTTAAACACCGGGGAGCTGTTTTTT. This gives the protein CARSSYPPDLNTGELFF.

This clone was seen only a few times. The rearrangement joins TRBV6-5 to TRBJ2-7, with 8 positions matching TRBD2. CDR1 and CDR2 (germline): MNHEY, SVGAGI. The V gene end was trimmed by 9 bases and the J gene end by 3 bases; junction bases not matched to a gene: 1. The CDR3 runs 11 residues. CDR3 amino acids: CASRGGYEQYF. The CDR3 bases are TGTGCCAGTCGGGGGGGCTACGAGCAGTACTTC.

V usage is TRBV29-1 and J usage is TRBJ2-1; maybe TRBD2 (7 bases). Trimming cost V 5 bases and J 7 bases, with 15 bases left between them. Germline V gene data show CDR1 as SQVTM and CDR2 as ANQGSEA. This CDR3 region has 13 residues. CDR3 protein: CSVFAQGGNEQFF. The CDR3 DNA follows: TGCAGCGTTTTCGCACAGGGAGGGAATGAGCAGTTCTTC.

The CDR3 coding sequence is TGTGCCAGCAGTGAGACCTACAGCGGCCAAGAGACCCAGTACTTC. Its translation is CASSETYSGQETQYF. The chain links TRBV6-1 to TRBJ2-5; tentative D call: TRBD2 (5 bases). CDR1 and CDR2 (germline): MNHNS, SASEGT. This CDR3 comprises 15 residues. Trimming took 3 bases from V and 1 from J, leaving 12 bases between them.

The chain combines TRBV6-1 with TRBJ2-3; 9 nucleotides line up with TRBD2. The CDR3 runs to 16 residues. The trim removed 1 base at V and 1 base at J, leaving 3 bases unmatched. Germline values: CDR1 MNHNS, CDR2 SASEGT. The CDR3 coding sequence is TGTGCCAGCAGTGAAGGTAGCGGGAGTGGCACAGATACGCAGTATTTT. Residues: CASSEGSGSGTDTQYF.

The V call is TRBV6-5, the J call TRBJ1-4; the D gene is possibly TRBD1 (5 bases). The V and J ends lost 10 bases and 0 bases respectively, with 12 bases between them. CDR3 length: 14 amino acids. CDR1 and CDR2 from the germline V gene are MNHEY and SVGAGI. The CDR3 loop is CATSSGTTNEKLFF. The CDR3 DNA follows: TGTGCCACCTCATCAGGGACAACTAATGAAAAACTGTTTTTT.

This chain connects TRBV29-1 to TRBJ2-1, with D perhaps matching TRBD2 (5 bases). The CDR3 totals 13 residues. Germline V gene lookup returns CDR1 SQVTM and CDR2 ANQGSEA. Trimming cost V 3 bases and J 8 bases, with 14 bases left between them. The CDR3 is CSVDSIAGDEQFF. The DNA of the CDR3 is TGCAGCGTTGATTCAATCGCGGGCGATGAGCAGTTCTTC.

This clone showed up just a few times. V usage is TRBV30 and J usage is TRBJ2-7; no definite D call. Germline V gives CDR1 GTSNPN, CDR2 SVGIG (reference sequence). CDR3 length equals 13 residues. The V and J ends lost 5 bases and 1 base respectively, with 12 bases between them. The CDR3 region is CAWGRGISYEQYF. CDR3 DNA sequence: TGTGCCTGGGGGCGAGGTATTTCCTACGAGCAGTACTTC.

The chain uses TRBV6-5 and TRBJ2-5; TRBD1 aligns across 8 bases. Looked up from germline, CDR1 is MNHEY and CDR2 is SVGAGI. This CDR3 comprises 14 residues. With 4 bases clipped from V and 7 bases from J, the junction kept 8 bases outside the gene matches. This chain's CDR3 is CASSSPGQVGTQYF. The DNA for the CDR3 is TGTGCCAGCAGTTCCCCGGGACAGGTCGGGACCCAGTACTTC.

The V gene is TRBV28, the J gene TRBJ1-1; a possible D gene is TRBD1 (5 bases). Trimming shortened V by 6 bases and J by 8 bases, and 13 bases separated the two germline ends. The CDR3 spans 12 residues. CDR1 and CDR2 from the germline V gene are MDHEN and SYDVKM. The DNA for the CDR3 is TGTGCCAGCAGACCGGGGGTAAGAGAAGCTTTCTTT. As protein: CASRPGVREAFF.

This chain joins TRBV6-2 or TRBV6-3 and TRBJ1-6; maybe TRBD1 (6 bases). V was shortened by 7 bases and J by 0 bases, with 19 bases between the two germline ends. The CDR3 is made up of 18 amino acids. Germline-derived CDR1 and CDR2 are MNHEY and SVGEGT. DNA of the CDR3: TGTGCCAGCACCCCTTTCGGGACACCGAGCTCCTATAATTCACCCCTCCACTTT. It codes for CASTPFGTPSSYNSPLHF.

V usage is TRBV19 and J usage is TRBJ1-6; tentatively, D is TRBD1 (5 bases). Germline assignment: CDR1 LNHDA and CDR2 SQIVND (reference sequence). The CDR3 sequence is 15 residues long. V was clipped by 9 bases and J by 4 bases, with 16 bases between them. The CDR3 DNA reads TGTGCCAGCACCCAGGGTGATGGATATAATTCACCCCTCCACTTT. Translation gives CASTQGDGYNSPLHF.

J is TRBJ2-5 and V is TRBV4-2; perhaps TRBD1 as D (6 bases). V lost 0 bases and J lost 7, with 15 bases in between. This CDR3 spans 15 amino acids. Germline CDR1 reads LGHNA; CDR2 reads YNFKEQ. As DNA, the CDR3 is TGTGCCAGCAGCCAAGAAGGCCAGGGGATGGGGACCCAGTACTTC. It encodes CASSQEGQGMGTQYF.

The chain combines TRBV6-5 with TRBJ1-1; 7 bases align to TRBD1. CDR1 and CDR2 (germline): MNHEY, SVGAGI. The V and J ends lost 9 bases and 4 bases, in that order; junction bases with no gene match: 5. CDR3 length: 12 amino acids. Here the CDR3 DNA reads TGTGCCAGTCAAGAGGGGGCCACTGAAGCTTTCTTT. It is translated as CASQEGATEAFF.

The rearrangement links TRBV7-9 to TRBJ1-3; D remains unclear. The CDR3 is 13 residues long. Germline values: CDR1 SEHNR, CDR2 FQNEAQ (reference sequence). Trimming removed 4 bases from V and 7 bases from J, with 11 bases in between. CDR3 amino acids: CASSSRIGNTIYF. For the CDR3, the DNA is TGTGCCAGCAGCTCGCGTATCGGGAACACCATATATTTT.

This sequence joins TRBV7-6 and TRBJ2-3; 8 nucleotides match TRBD2. The CDR3 consists of 15 residues. Trimming at V came to 2 bases and at J to 2 bases, leaving 3 bases not matched to a gene. Germline V gene lookup returns CDR1 SGHVS and CDR2 FNYEAQ. The CDR3 DNA sequence: TGTGCCAGCAGCTTAAGCGGGAGTGACACAGATACGCAGTATTTT. Its translation: CASSLSGSDTDTQYF.

The rearrangement links TRBV4-1 to TRBJ2-1; TRBD2 agrees at 13 bases. The germline V gene encodes CDR1 MGHRA and CDR2 YSYEKL. J was trimmed by 7 bases and V by 1 base; bases with no gene match: 4. The CDR3 spans 16 residues. The CDR3 DNA is TGCGCCAGCAGCCAAGCTACTAGCGGGAGGGGGAATGAGCAGTTCTTC. Amino acid sequence: CASSQATSGRGNEQFF.

This chain connects TRBV11-2 to TRBJ2-7; maybe TRBD2 (5 bases). V was clipped by 2 bases and J by 0 bases, with 8 bases between them. CDR1 SGHAT and CDR2 FQNNGV come from the germline V gene. The CDR3 totals 14 residues. The CDR3 spells CASSLYEGSYEQYF. DNA for the CDR3: TGTGCCAGCAGCTTATATGAGGGCTCCTACGAGCAGTACTTC.

DNA of the CDR3: TGTGCCAGCAGAAAGGGTCCAGCGGGAGTTGCCTACAATGAGCAGTTCTTC. Translated: CASRKGPAGVAYNEQFF. The V gene is TRBV21-1, the J gene TRBJ2-1; the table's D call, TRBD2, was not checked against the DNA. TRBV21-1 is listed as a pseudogene. The CDR3 sequence is 17 residues long.